This TCR beta chain stems from a study of blood T cell repertoires in COVID-19. Trimming removed 2 bases from V and 4 bases from J, with 10 bases in between. This CDR3 is built from 14 residues. Germline V gives CDR1 SGHRS, CDR2 YFSETQ. In the source study's methods: Amplifying reference gene primers gave estimates of nucleated cell counts. The data were produced by immunoSEQ multiplex PCR, yet TCRdb's version contains in-frame clones alone and is incomplete. V, J and clone size were drawn from that table, and D and trimming were deduced from the DNA. The data hold approximately 350,000 clones, with about 88% observed a single time.

V usage is TRBV5-1 and J usage is TRBJ1-3; no clear D gene. Material for sequencing was peripheral blood. The receptor comes from a woman aged 60-75 years with COVID-19, enrolled during active disease. CDR3 in amino acids: CASSFVTNGNTIYF. Here the CDR3 DNA reads TGCGCCAGCAGCTTTGTAACAAACGGAAACACCATATATTTT.